These T cell receptor beta chains were read from a single sample in a study of low-dose radiotherapy and immunotherapy resistance in tumors. Using its own MiXCR run on the reads, TCRdb lists one record per CDR3 protein. The table lists tens of thousands of distinct CDR3 sequences, about 20% of them singletons. The sequencing here drew on PBMCs, taken after low-dose radiotherapy plus immunotherapy. The receptors derive from a female donor with ovarian cancer. Both conserved end residues are part of each CDR3. Fields, in order: clone size, V gene, D gene, J gene, CDR3 DNA, CDR3 protein. The D gene is left open where the match is weak. Size is omitted from some rows. Given values are once, few, many or a class for expanded clones.

>many|TRBV5-8|TRBD1|TRBJ1-2
TGTGCCAGCAGCCCACAAACAGGGGTTTTCGACTATGGCTACACCTTC
CASSPQTGVFDYGYTF
>many|TRBV6-2/TRBV6-3|TRBD2|TRBJ2-7
TGTGCCAGCAGTAGGACTAGCGGCGCAGGTAGCTACGAGCAGTACTTC
CASSRTSGAGSYEQYF
>few|TRBV20-1|NA|TRBJ2-1
TGCAGTGCCTGGGGGAGCTCCTACAATGAGCAGTTCTTC
CSAWGSSYNEQFF
>few|TRBV30|NA|TRBJ2-7
TGTGCCTGGGCCGACTCCTACGAGCAGTACTTC
CAWADSYEQYF
>NA|TRBV9|NA|TRBJ1-6
TGTGCCAGCAGCACAGACGCGGGGATTTCACCCCTCCACTTT
CASSTDAGISPLHF
>many|TRBV4-1|NA|TRBJ1-2
TGCGCCAGCAGCCAAGGTCCCCCGGGACTGCTCTATGGCTACACCTTC
CASSQGPPGLLYGYTF
>NA|TRBV5-1|NA|TRBJ1-1
TGCGCCAGCAGCTTGGTGGGGACGGAAGCTTTCTTT
CASSLVGTEAFF
>many|TRBV7-2|TRBD2|TRBJ2-2
TGTGCCAGCAGCATTACTAGCGGGAGGGCCACCGGGGAGCTGTTTTTT
CASSITSGRATGELFF
>once|TRBV7-8|TRBD2|TRBJ2-7
TGTGCCAGCAGCTTAGCGCGTCTCGGACTAGCGGAACTCTACGAGCAGTACTTC
CASSLARLGLAELYEQYF
>many|TRBV27|NA|TRBJ2-1
TGTGCCAGCAGTTTATCTGGTCTCAACAATGAGCAGTTCTTC
CASSLSGLNNEQFF
>few|TRBV20-1|NA|TRBJ2-3
TGCAGTGCGGACCGGACAGCGGGCTTCACAGATACGCAGTATTTT
CSADRTAGFTDTQYF
>NA|TRBV12-3/TRBV12-4|TRBD1|TRBJ1-2
TGTGCCACCGCAGGGGGTCGGGGCTACACCTTC
CATAGGRGYTF
>many|TRBV9|TRBD2|TRBJ2-1
TGTGCCAGCAGCGTAGGCGGGAGCATTAACAATGAGCAGTTCTTC
CASSVGGSINNEQFF
>many|TRBV6-2/TRBV6-3|NA|TRBJ1-3
TGTGCCAGCACCACGGCAGCTATTGGAAACACCATATATTTT
CASTTAAIGNTIYF
>many|TRBV20-1|NA|TRBJ2-1
TGCAGTGCTTATGACAGAGGCTCCTACAATGAGCAGTTCTTC
CSAYDRGSYNEQFF
>many|TRBV28|TRBD2|TRBJ2-3
TGTGCCAGCAGTAAACTAGCGGGTGCTAGCACAGATACGCAGTATTTT
CASSKLAGASTDTQYF
>many|TRBV11-3|NA|TRBJ2-3
TGTGCCAGCAGCGACCGCCACCTTGGGACAGATACGCAGTATTTT
CASSDRHLGTDTQYF
>many|TRBV5-6|NA|TRBJ1-2
TGTGCCAGCAGCTTGGTGGGAAACTATGGCTACACCTTC
CASSLVGNYGYTF
>many|TRBV5-1|NA|TRBJ1-1
TGCGCCAGCAGCTTGGACATGAACACTGAAGCTTTCTTT
CASSLDMNTEAFF
>many|TRBV6-2/TRBV6-3|NA|TRBJ2-3
TGTGCCAGCAGCGAGTCGGGGACAGATACGCAGTATTTT
CASSESGTDTQYF
>many|TRBV3-1|NA|TRBJ1-5
TGTGCCAGCAGCGGCCAGTATAGCAATCAGCCCCAGCATTTT
CASSGQYSNQPQHF
>many|TRBV19|NA|TRBJ1-5
TGTGCCAGTAGTGCGAACACAGGTAGCAATCAGCCCCAGCATTTT
CASSANTGSNQPQHF
>many|TRBV6-2/TRBV6-3|NA|TRBJ2-3
TGTGCCAGCAGTGATCCGACTAGGCACACAGATACGCAGTATTTT
CASSDPTRHTDTQYF
>few|TRBV28|NA|TRBJ2-7
TGTGCCAGCAGTTCTCAGGGTCAGAGCTCCTACGAGCAGTACTTC
CASSSQGQSSYEQYF
>NA|TRBV30|NA|TRBJ2-4
TGTGCCTGGGGACGGGACATTCTAGCCAAAAACATTCAGTACTTC
CAWGRDILAKNIQYF
>NA|TRBV7-9|NA|TRBJ1-1
TGTGCCAGCAGCTTAGACAGAGCCATGATCACTGAAGCTTTCTTT
CASSLDRAMITEAFF
>many|TRBV11-2|TRBD2|TRBJ2-7
TGTGCCAGCAGCCCTAGCGGGGGCCCCTACGAGCAGTACTTC
CASSPSGGPYEQYF
>many|TRBV5-6|TRBD1|TRBJ1-6
TGTGCCAGCAGCTGGGGGACAGCCGGCTCCTATAATTCACCCCTCCACTTT
CASSWGTAGSYNSPLHF
>many|TRBV20-1|TRBD1|TRBJ1-2
TGCAGTGCTATGGTACAGGGGGCATCTGCTTATGGCTACACCTTC
CSAMVQGASAYGYTF
>many|TRBV29-1|NA|TRBJ2-5
TGCAGCGTTGGTCTGTATGCGGAGACCCAGTACTTC
CSVGLYAETQYF
>many|TRBV12-5|NA|TRBJ2-5
TGTGCTAGTGGTTTGCGAACGGAGACCCAGTACTTC
CASGLRTETQYF
>many|TRBV13|NA|TRBJ1-1
TGTGCCAGCAGCTTAGCTCATGGACAGCTTGAAGCTTTCTTT
CASSLAHGQLEAFF
>NA|TRBV3-1|TRBD1|TRBJ1-2
TGTGCCAGCAGCCAAGCTCACCTGACAGGGGGGTATGGCTACACCTTC
CASSQAHLTGGYGYTF
>NA|TRBV24-1|TRBD1|TRBJ2-7
TGTGCCACCAGTCCAGGGACAGGGAGTTTCGAGCAGTACTTC
CATSPGTGSFEQYF
>many|TRBV5-6|NA|TRBJ2-1
TGTGCCAGCAGCTTTAGGGGGTTAGGTCGTGGCTCCTACAATGAGCAGTTCTTC
CASSFRGLGRGSYNEQFF
>many|TRBV20-1|TRBD2|TRBJ2-5
TGCAGTGCTAGAATGTTACTAGCGTTGCAAGAGACCCAGTACTTC
CSARMLLALQETQYF
>many|TRBV7-2|TRBD2|TRBJ2-7
TGTGCCAGCAGCACAAGGACTAGCGGGGGGGCCTTCTACGAGCAGTACTTC
CASSTRTSGGAFYEQYF
>many|TRBV19|TRBD1|TRBJ2-3
TGTGCCAGCGGGACAGGCGCGCAGTATTTT
CASGTGAQYF
>many|TRBV30|NA|TRBJ2-3
TGTGCCTGGACGTGGGGAAGCACAGATACGCAGTATTTT
CAWTWGSTDTQYF
>many|TRBV6-5|NA|TRBJ1-2
TGTGCCAGCAGTCTAGGGGCGAGCGCCTATGGCTACACCTTC
CASSLGASAYGYTF
>NA|TRBV28|NA|TRBJ1-4
TGTGCCAGCAGAAAGTCCAGTGCAACTAATGAAAAACTGTTTTTT
CASRKSSATNEKLFF
>many|TRBV7-2|NA|TRBJ1-4
TGTGCCAGCAGCACCGTCAGGGGCACTAATGAAAAACTGTTTTTT
CASSTVRGTNEKLFF
>NA|TRBV20-1|NA|TRBJ2-7
TGCAGTGCTACTAATTTTGCCGAGCAGTACTTC
CSATNFAEQYF
>many|TRBV6-2/TRBV6-3|NA|TRBJ2-3
TGTGCCAGCAGAGGGACGTACACAGATACGCAGTATTTT
CASRGTYTDTQYF
>NA|TRBV4-1|NA|TRBJ1-5
TGCGCCAGCAGCCAAGATCCGGGGAGGGACAATCAGCCCCAGCATTTT
CASSQDPGRDNQPQHF
>many|TRBV10-3|NA|TRBJ1-2
TGTGCCATCAGTGTGGGGGGTGGCTATGGCTACACCTTC
CAISVGGGYGYTF
>many|TRBV7-9|NA|TRBJ2-2
TGTGCCAGCAGCCCGGCCCCGGGCACCGGGGAGCTGTTTTTT
CASSPAPGTGELFF
>many|TRBV13|TRBD2|TRBJ2-1
TGTGCCAGCAGCTTAGGGGGACTAGCGTCTCAAAATGAGCAGTTCTTC
CASSLGGLASQNEQFF
>many|TRBV27|TRBD1|TRBJ2-1
TGTGCCAGCAGCCCCGCAGCTGGACAGGGGTACAATGAGCAGTTCTTC
CASSPAAGQGYNEQFF
>many|TRBV6-2/TRBV6-3|NA|TRBJ1-1
TGTGCCACAAGACCGACGGAAACTACTGAAGCTTTCTTT
CATRPTETTEAFF
>many|TRBV20-1|NA|TRBJ2-3
TGCAGTGCGTGCAGGACGTCTATGGGCCCAGATACGCAGTATTTT
CSACRTSMGPDTQYF
>many|TRBV5-1|TRBD2|TRBJ2-1
TGCGCCAGCAGCTTGCCTAGCGGGGGGCCCCGCTCCTACAATGAGCAGTTCTTC
CASSLPSGGPRSYNEQFF
>many|TRBV2|TRBD1|TRBJ1-2
TGTGCCAGCAGTGGAGGGGGCCACTATGGCTACACCTTC
CASSGGGHYGYTF